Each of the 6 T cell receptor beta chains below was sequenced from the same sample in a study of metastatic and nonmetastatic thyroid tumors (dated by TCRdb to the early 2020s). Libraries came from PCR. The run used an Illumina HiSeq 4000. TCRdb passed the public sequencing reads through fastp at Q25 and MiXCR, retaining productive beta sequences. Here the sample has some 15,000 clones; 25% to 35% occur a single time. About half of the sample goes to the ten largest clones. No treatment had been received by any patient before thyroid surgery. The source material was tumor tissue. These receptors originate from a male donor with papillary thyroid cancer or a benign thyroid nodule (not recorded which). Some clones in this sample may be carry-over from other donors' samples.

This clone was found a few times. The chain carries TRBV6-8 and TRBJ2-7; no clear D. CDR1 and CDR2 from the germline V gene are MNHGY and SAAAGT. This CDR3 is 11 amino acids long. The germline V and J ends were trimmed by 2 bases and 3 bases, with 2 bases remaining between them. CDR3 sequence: CASSYLYEQYF. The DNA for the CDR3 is TGTGCCAGCAGTTACCTCTACGAGCAGTACTTC.

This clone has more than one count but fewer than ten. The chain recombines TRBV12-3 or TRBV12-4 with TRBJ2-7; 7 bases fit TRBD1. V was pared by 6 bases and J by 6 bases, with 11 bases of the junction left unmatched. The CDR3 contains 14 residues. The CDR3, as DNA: TGTGCCAGCAGACGAAACCAGGGGGACGGCGAGCAGTACTTC. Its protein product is CASRRNQGDGEQYF.

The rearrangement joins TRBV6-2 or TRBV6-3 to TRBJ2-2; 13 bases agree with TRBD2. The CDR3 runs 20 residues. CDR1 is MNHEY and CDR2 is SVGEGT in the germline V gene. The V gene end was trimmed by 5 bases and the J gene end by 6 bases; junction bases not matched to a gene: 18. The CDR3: CASSRLTSGRSGDVAGELFF. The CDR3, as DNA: TGTGCCAGCAGTAGATTGACTAGCGGGAGGAGTGGGGATGTGGCCGGGGAGCTGTTTTTT.

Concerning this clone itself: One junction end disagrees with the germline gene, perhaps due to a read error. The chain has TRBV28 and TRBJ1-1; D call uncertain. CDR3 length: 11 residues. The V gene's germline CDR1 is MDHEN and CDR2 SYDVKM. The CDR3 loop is CASILRRQTFF. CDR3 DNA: TGTGCCAGCATTTTAAGGCGCCAGACATTCTTT.

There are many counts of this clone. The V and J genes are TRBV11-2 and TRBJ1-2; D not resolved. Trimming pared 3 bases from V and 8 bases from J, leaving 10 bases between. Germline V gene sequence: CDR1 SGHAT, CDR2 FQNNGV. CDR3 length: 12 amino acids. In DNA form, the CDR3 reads TGTGCCAGCAGCTTTTCGGACTGGGGCTACACCTTC. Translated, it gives CASSFSDWGYTF. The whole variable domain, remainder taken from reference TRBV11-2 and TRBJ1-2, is EAGVAQSPRYKIIEKRQSVAFWCNPISGHATLYWYQQILGQGPKLLIQFQNNGVVDDSQLPKDRFSAERLKGVDSTLKIQPAKLEDSAVYLCASSFSDWGYTFGSGTRLTVV.

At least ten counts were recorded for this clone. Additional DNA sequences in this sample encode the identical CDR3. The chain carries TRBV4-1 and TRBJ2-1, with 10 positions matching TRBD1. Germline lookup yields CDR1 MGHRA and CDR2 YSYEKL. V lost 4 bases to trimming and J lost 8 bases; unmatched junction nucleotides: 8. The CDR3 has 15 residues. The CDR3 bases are TGCGCCAGCAGCCTACCGGGACAGGGGTTACATGAGCAGTTCTTC. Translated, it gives CASSLPGQGLHEQFF.